This paragraph covers one TCR beta chain sequence. The CDR3 totals 19 residues. V lost 2 bases to trimming and J lost 0 bases; unmatched junction nucleotides: 11. CDR1 LGHNA and CDR2 YNFKEQ come from the germline V gene. This sample stems from a study of blood T cells in healthy people across ages. Then a second PCR, running about 6 to 11 cycles, was carried out with a sample-barcoded 5' primer and a J-beta primer mix. TCRdb called the 5' RACE reads again in MiXCR, with one record for every CDR3 protein. The repertoire has 900,000 to 950,000 distinct CDR3 sequences, almost 30% of them found once; the top ten carry roughly 10%. The same specimen was also included in a second study, on T cells of mothers and their children. That source reports: Unrelated mother-child pairs always had slightly, but never significantly, lower normalized overlap than related pairs.

V is TRBV4-2 and J is TRBJ2-2, with 8 nucleotides matching TRBD1. Sequenced material: blood. The sequence derives from a woman aged 40-49 years in good health. The CDR3 DNA sequence: TGTGCCAGCAGCCAACGGACAGGGTTGGGGATGACGAACACCGGGGAGCTGTTTTTT. Translated, it gives CASSQRTGLGMTNTGELFF.